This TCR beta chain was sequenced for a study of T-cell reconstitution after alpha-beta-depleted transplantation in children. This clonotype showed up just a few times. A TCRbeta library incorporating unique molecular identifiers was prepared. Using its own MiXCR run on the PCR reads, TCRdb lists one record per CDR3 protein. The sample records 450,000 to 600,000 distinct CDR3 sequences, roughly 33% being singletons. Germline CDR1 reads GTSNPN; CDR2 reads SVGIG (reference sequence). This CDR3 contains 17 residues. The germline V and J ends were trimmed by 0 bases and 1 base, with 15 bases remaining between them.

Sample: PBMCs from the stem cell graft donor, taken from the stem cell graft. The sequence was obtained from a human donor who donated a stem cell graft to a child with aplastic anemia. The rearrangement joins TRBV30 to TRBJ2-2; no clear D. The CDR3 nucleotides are TGTGCCTGGAGTGTATCAAGGATTCCCAAGAACACCGGGGAGCTGTTTTTT. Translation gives CAWSVSRIPKNTGELFF.